Sequencing of this TCR beta chain was carried out in a study of T-cell reconstitution after alpha-beta-depleted transplantation in children. Study-wide points: Some patients' high day-60 TCRbeta diversity was attributed to recipient cells surviving conditioning.

The CDR3 consists of 16 residues. From germline, CDR1 is DFQATT and CDR2 SNEGSKA (reference sequence). J was trimmed by 10 bases and V by 3 bases; bases with no gene match: 10. Library preparation (for TCRbeta) was performed with unique molecular identifiers. TCRdb re-called the PCR reads through MiXCR, storing one row per CDR3 protein. The table lists fewer than 750,000 distinct CDR3 sequences, under 30% of them singletons. As regards this clonotype: Its matching antigen is unknown.

The sequences come from PBMCs, mostly from graft donor cells, collected 360 days after TCRalphabeta/CD19-depleted stem cell transplant. The TCR was taken from a boy in the first two years of life who had a stem cell transplant for acute myeloid leukemia, so the T cells may come from the graft donor. The gene calls are TRBV20-1 and TRBJ2-1, with TRBD2 matching 15 bases. The CDR3, as DNA: TGCAGTGCTAGGCCCCGGACTAGCGGGGGGGCAGGGGAGCAGTTCTTC. Translation gives CSARPRTSGGAGEQFF.